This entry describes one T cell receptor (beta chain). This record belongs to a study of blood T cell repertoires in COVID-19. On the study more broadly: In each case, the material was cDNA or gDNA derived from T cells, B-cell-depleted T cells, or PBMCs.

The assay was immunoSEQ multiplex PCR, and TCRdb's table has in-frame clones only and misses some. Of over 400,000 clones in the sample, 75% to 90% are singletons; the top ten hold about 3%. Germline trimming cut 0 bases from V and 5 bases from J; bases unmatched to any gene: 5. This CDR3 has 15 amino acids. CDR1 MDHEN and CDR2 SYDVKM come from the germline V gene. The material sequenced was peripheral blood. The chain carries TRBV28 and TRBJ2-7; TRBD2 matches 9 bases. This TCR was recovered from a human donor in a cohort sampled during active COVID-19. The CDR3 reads CASSLWGGRADEQYF. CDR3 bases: TGTGCCAGCAGTTTATGGGGCGGGAGGGCTGACGAGCAGTACTTC.